This is a list of T cell receptor beta chains from one sample in a study of blood T cells in healthy people across ages. MiXCR, applied by TCRdb to the 5' RACE reads, yields one record per CDR3 protein. The sample consists of about 2 million distinct CDR3 sequences, about 50% of them appearing once. The sequencing sample was made of blood. The receptors were gathered from a woman between 35 and 50 years old in good health. Each CDR3 is given with its conserved first and last residue. The D gene is left open where the match is weak. Expanded clones get a size class; other rows say once, few or many, or leave the size out.

j_call d_call cdr3_length v_call clone_size cdr3_nt cdr3_aa
TRBJ2-2 NA 12 TRBV9 NA TGTGCCAGCAGCGTAATGGCCGGGGAGCTGTTTTTT CASSVMAGELFF
TRBJ2-1 NA 16 TRBV21-1 NA TGTGCCAGCAGCAGTAAGCCAGCGGGGGGGCGGGAGACCCAGTTCTTC CASSSKPAGGRETQFF
TRBJ2-7 TRBD1 16 TRBV12-3/TRBV12-4 NA TGTGCCAGCAGAACGGCCGGGACAGGGTCAACCTACGAGCAGTACTTC CASRTAGTGSTYEQYF
TRBJ2-7 NA 13 TRBV20-1 NA TGCAGTGCTAGAGTTGCCAGTCTCTACGAGCAGTACTTC CSARVASLYEQYF
TRBJ2-1 NA 12 TRBV2 once TGTGCCAGCAGTGAATTGGGGCCTGAGCAGTTCTTC CASSELGPEQFF
TRBJ2-4 NA 13 TRBV6-5 NA TGTGCCAGCTGCGGTCAGAATAAAAACATTCAGTACTTC CASCGQNKNIQYF
TRBJ2-5 NA 12 TRBV11-2 few TGTGCCAGCAGCTTAGATGACGAGACCCAGTACTTC CASSLDDETQYF
TRBJ2-1 NA 8 TRBV2 NA TGTGCCAGGGGCGAGCAGTTCTTC CARGEQFF
TRBJ1-2 TRBD1 16 TRBV3-1 NA TGTGCCAGCAGCCAAGCCTGGAGGGGGCGCAACTATGGCTACACCTTC CASSQAWRGRNYGYTF
TRBJ2-1 NA 13 TRBV20-1 once TGCAGTGCGAAGGGGCTAGGGGTGAGTGAGCAGTTCTTC CSAKGLGVSEQFF
TRBJ2-1 TRBD1 15 TRBV15 NA TGTGCCACCAACCCGGGACAGGGTACCTACAATGAGCAGTTCTTC CATNPGQGTYNEQFF
TRBJ2-3 NA 14 TRBV4-2 NA TGTGCCAGCAGCCAAGCCTGGGGGTTAAATACGCAGTATTTT CASSQAWGLNTQYF
TRBJ1-2 NA 20 TRBV21-1 NA TGTGCCAGCAGCGAAGGGGGGGACAGGGGTTGGGAAGCAGCTAACTATGGCTACACCTTC CASSEGGDRGWEAANYGYTF
TRBJ2-1 NA 16 TRBV18 few TGTGCCAGCTCACCCAGCTCGGGGAGCTCCTACAATGAGCAGTTCTTC CASSPSSGSSYNEQFF